Below are 9 T cell receptor beta chains sequenced from a single sample in a study of blood T cell repertoires in COVID-19. Repertoires were generated with immunoSEQ multiplex PCR, while TCRdb's copy carries only in-frame clones and drops some. The sample lists 60,000 to 85,000 clones, approximately 80% occurring once. The sample consisted of peripheral blood. The receptors shown here come from a human donor in a cohort sampled during active COVID-19.

CDR3 region: CASSLEQDRTEAFF. Written as DNA, the CDR3 is TGTGCCAGCAGCTTAGAGCAGGACAGGACTGAAGCTTTCTTT. The chain combines TRBV7-9 with TRBJ1-1; 7 nucleotides line up with TRBD1. The CDR3 sequence is 14 residues long. Germline V gene lookup returns CDR1 SEHNR and CDR2 FQNEAQ (reference sequence). With 1 base clipped from V and 5 bases from J, the junction kept 4 bases outside the gene matches.

CDR3 loop: CASSHGIYTGELFF. The CDR3 bases are TGTGCCAGCTCTCACGGGATCTACACCGGGGAGCTGTTTTTT. This chain joins TRBV28 and TRBJ2-2; tentatively, D is TRBD2 (5 bases). V gave up 8 bases and J gave up 3 bases, with 13 bases separating them. Per the germline V gene, CDR1 is MDHEN and CDR2 is SYDVKM. The CDR3 totals 14 residues.

This clone was counted a few times. The V call is TRBV5-1, the J call TRBJ2-7; TRBD1 matches at 10 bases. V lost 3 bases to trimming and J lost 4 bases; unmatched junction nucleotides: 10. This CDR3 spans 16 amino acids. Germline V gene lookup returns CDR1 SGHRS and CDR2 YFSETQ. The CDR3 DNA is TGCGCCAGCAGCTCCCACCCCGGGACAGGGGTATACGAGCAGTACTTC. Encoded protein: CASSSHPGTGVYEQYF.

Points on this clone: The same CDR3 is also encoded by other DNA sequences in this sample. CDR3 bases: TGTGCCAGCAGCTTTCAGGGCGCTGGAAACACCATATATTTT. Protein sequence: CASSFQGAGNTIYF. The chain is built from TRBV5-5 and TRBJ1-3, with D possibly being TRBD1 (5 bases). The CDR3 has 14 residues. CDR1 is SGHKS, CDR2 YYEKEE, per germline (reference sequence). V was clipped by 2 bases and J by 2 bases, with 8 bases between them.

The V and J genes are TRBV2 and TRBJ1-1; 8 bases match TRBD1. Per the germline V gene, CDR1 is SNHLY and CDR2 is FYNNEI. Trimming at V came to 6 bases and at J to 0 bases, leaving 6 bases not matched to a gene. The CDR3 totals 15 residues. The CDR3 DNA follows: TGTGCCAGCAGGCTACAGGGGGGGCTGAACACTGAAGCTTTCTTT. It is translated as CASRLQGGLNTEAFF.

This chain links TRBV13 with TRBJ1-3; no clear D gene. Germline values: CDR1 PRHDT, CDR2 FYEKMQ (reference sequence). CDR3 length equals 14 residues. V lost 5 bases, J lost 0 bases, and 8 bases lay in between. Here the CDR3 reads CASSTHGSGNTIYF. The CDR3 DNA reads as TGTGCCAGCAGCACTCACGGCTCTGGAAACACCATATATTTT.

CDR3 in DNA: TGTGCCAGCACCATCGCGGCGGGAGCGGACAATGAGCAGTTCTTC. This translates into CASTIAAGADNEQFF. V is TRBV11-3 and J is TRBJ2-1; 7 nucleotides agree with TRBD2. CDR3 size: 15 residues. After removal of 7 bases from V and 5 bases from J, the junction contained 11 bases not matched to a gene. Germline CDR1 SGHNT, CDR2 YENEEA.

The chain is built from TRBV2 and TRBJ2-2; 8 bases are shared with TRBD1. The junction had 4 bases not matched to a gene; V was cut back by 5 bases and J by 2 bases. From germline, CDR1 is SNHLY and CDR2 FYNNEI. The CDR3 runs to 15 residues. CDR3 nucleotide sequence: TGTGCCAGCAGTTGGGACAGGCCAAACACCGGGGAGCTGTTTTTT. Encoded protein: CASSWDRPNTGELFF.

V gene TRBV5-4 combines with J gene TRBJ2-3; 10 bases match TRBD2. Trimming cost V 5 bases and J 1 base; bases outside gene matches: 4. The CDR3 has 15 residues. CDR1 SGHNT and CDR2 YYREEE come from the germline V gene (reference sequence). CDR3 region: CASRLTSGGTDTQYF. CDR3 DNA sequence: TGTGCCAGCAGGCTAACTAGCGGGGGCACAGATACGCAGTATTTT.